Below are 8 T cell receptor beta chains sequenced from a single sample in a study of blood T cell repertoires in COVID-19. The data were produced by immunoSEQ multiplex PCR, yet TCRdb's version contains in-frame clones alone and is incomplete. This table holds some 87,000 clones, around four fifths found once. The source material was peripheral blood. These receptors originate from a man at least 80 years old with active or convalescent COVID-19.

The chain has TRBV7-8 and TRBJ2-3, with 10 bases that match TRBD2. The CDR3 loop spans 18 amino acids. J was trimmed by 2 bases and V by 1 base; bases with no gene match: 9. Germline values: CDR1 SGHVS, CDR2 FQNEAQ. DNA of the CDR3: TGTGCCAGCAGCTTAGGACTAGCGGGTTATTCCCCCACAGATACGCAGTATTTT. Translating it yields CASSLGLAGYSPTDTQYF.

V and J are TRBV6-5 and TRBJ1-1, with D possibly TRBD1 on 6 matching bases. There are 15 residues in the CDR3. Germline values: CDR1 MNHEY, CDR2 SVGAGI. Trimming removed 4 bases at V and 2 bases at J, with 14 bases between. The CDR3 DNA is TGTGCCAGCAGTTGGAAATTACAGGGTAACACTGAAGCTTTCTTT. Translation gives CASSWKLQGNTEAFF.

The J gene is TRBJ1-3, the V gene TRBV19, with 7 nucleotides matching TRBD1. The CDR3 length is 14 residues. The V gene end was trimmed by 1 base and the J gene end by 5 bases; junction bases not matched to a gene: 2. The germline gives CDR1 LNHDA, CDR2 SQIVND (reference sequence). The CDR3 bases are TGTGCCAGTAGTATAGGGGGACAGCGAAACACCATATATTTT. Its translation is CASSIGGQRNTIYF. Full variable domain (rest looked up from reference TRBV19 and TRBJ1-3): DGGITQSPKYLFRKEGQNVTLSCEQNLNHDAMYWYRQDPGQGLRLIYYSQIVNDFQKGDIAEGYSVSREKKESFPLTVTSAQKNPTAFYLCASSIGGQRNTIYFGEGSWLTVV.

The chain is built from TRBV5-1 and TRBJ1-1; D possibly corresponds to TRBD1 (6 bases). There are 15 residues in the CDR3. V lost 4 bases, J lost 0 bases, and 13 bases lay in between. Germline CDR1 and CDR2: SGHRS and YFSETQ. The CDR3 DNA sequence: TGCGCCAGCAGCGAACCGACAGGATTGAACACTGAAGCTTTCTTT. Its translation is CASSEPTGLNTEAFF.

This chain uses TRBV7-2 with TRBJ2-3; D may be TRBD2 (5 bases). V lost 5 bases and J lost 0, with 15 bases in between. Germline CDR1 and CDR2: SGHTA and FQGNSA. The CDR3 totals 16 residues. CDR3 DNA sequence: TGTGCCAGCAGCCTCCAGGCGGACTCCAGCACAGATACGCAGTATTTT. This sequence encodes CASSLQADSSTDTQYF.

The chain uses TRBV18 and TRBJ1-5, with D maybe TRBD1 (5 bases). Germline V lookup: CDR1 KGHSH, CDR2 LQKENI. V dropped 2 bases and J dropped 3 bases, with 23 bases sitting between them. The CDR3 spans 19 residues. In DNA, the CDR3 is TGTGCCAGCTCACCATTGCCCTTGGGCCTGACAGAAATCAATCAGCCCCAGCATTTT. As protein: CASSPLPLGLTEINQPQHF.

V usage is TRBV14 and J usage is TRBJ1-1, with 9 bases matching TRBD1. The CDR3 contains 13 residues. Looked up from germline, CDR1 is SGHDN and CDR2 is FVKESK. The trim removed 4 bases at V and 7 bases at J, leaving 4 bases unmatched. CDR3 in DNA: TGTGCCAGCAGCCGGGACAGGGTAATTGAAGCTTTCTTT. As protein: CASSRDRVIEAFF.

This chain uses TRBV21-1 with TRBJ1-4. TRBV21-1 corresponds to a pseudogene. The CDR3 is 14 amino acids. The CDR3 spells CASSKVEVSEKLFF. DNA for the CDR3: TGTGCCAGCAGCAAAGTTGAGGTATCCGAAAAACTGTTTTTT.